Presented here are 17 T cell receptor beta chains from one specimen sequenced in a study of T cells in Graves' hyperthyroidism and ophthalmopathy. What was amplified from RNA transcripts were TCR beta CDR3 regions. Researchers ran a first-round RT-PCR on the TCR CDR3 using the HTBI primer set. MiXCR, run by TCRdb on the multiplex PCR reads, gives a single entry per CDR3 protein. The sample records approximately 640,000 distinct CDR3 sequences, 15% to 20% being singletons. The sample was blood. The receptors shown here come from a woman aged 25-40 years with Graves' hyperthyroidism.

This clonotype was seen at least ten times. V is TRBV5-1 and J is TRBJ2-3, with a tentative D call TRBD1 (5 bases). Per germline, CDR1 SGHRS and CDR2 YFSETQ. V lost 3 bases, J lost 2 bases, and 10 bases lay in between. The CDR3 consists of 14 residues. CDR3 amino acids: CASSSTAVTDTQYF. The CDR3 nucleotides read TGCGCCAGCAGCTCGACAGCCGTCACAGATACGCAGTATTTT.

The chain joins TRBV27 to TRBJ2-3; D is uncertain. CDR3 length equals 14 residues. Trimming took off 4 bases at V and 4 bases at J, with 12 bases between the two ends. Germline values: CDR1 MNHEY, CDR2 SMNVEV (reference sequence). CDR3 in amino acids: CASSSLNLADTQYF. CDR3 sequence (DNA): TGTGCCAGCAGTTCGCTGAATCTGGCAGATACGCAGTATTTT.

This clonotype was observed at least ten times. The rearrangement links TRBV28 to TRBJ1-4; a possible D gene is TRBD1 (6 bases). The V end lost 2 bases, the J end lost 8 bases, and 9 bases lay between the germline ends. CDR1 is MDHEN, CDR2 SYDVKM, per germline. The CDR3 sequence is 13 residues long. CDR3 residues: CASSLNREEKLFF. The CDR3 region has the DNA TGTGCCAGCAGTTTAAACAGGGAGGAAAAACTGTTTTTT.

Details on this clonotype: The germline gene is not matched at one end of the junction; a read error may be the cause. This chain connects TRBV20-1 to TRBJ2-5; no clear D. The CDR3 consists of 12 residues. Per the germline V gene, CDR1 is DFQATT and CDR2 is SNEGSKA (reference sequence). As DNA, the CDR3 is TGCAGTGCCTCTCCCCTACAAGAGACCCAGCACTTC. Residues: CSASPLQETQHF.

The V and J genes are TRBV12-5 and TRBJ1-2; D uncertain. Trimming shortened V by 5 bases and J by 9 bases, and 19 bases separated the two germline ends. CDR3 length: 14 amino acids. Germline CDR1 is LGHNT and CDR2 is FRNRAP. CDR3 nucleotides: TGTGCTAGTGGTGTTGGGTTACAGCCGGGGAGCTACACCTTC. Translation: CASGVGLQPGSYTF.

Ten or more counts support this clonotype. The rearrangement uses TRBV28 and TRBJ2-1; TRBD2 agrees at 10 bases. Trimming took 7 bases from V and 10 from J; bases not matched to a gene: 16. CDR3 length: 16 residues. The germline CDR1 and CDR2 sequences are MDHEN and SYDVKM. The CDR3 loop reads CASTDLGLAGVGEQFF. In DNA form, the CDR3 reads TGTGCCAGCACCGACCTCGGGCTAGCGGGAGTTGGGGAGCAGTTCTTC.

The chain has TRBV12-3 or TRBV12-4 and TRBJ2-7; D possibly uses TRBD1 or TRBD2 (5 bases each). Trimming shortened V by 3 bases and J by 11 bases, and 14 bases separated the two germline ends. The CDR3 extends over 12 amino acids. CDR3 in DNA: TGTGCCAGCAGTTTTTCGGGGACCAAAAAGTACTTC. This gives the protein CASSFSGTKKYF.

The chain couples TRBV19 to TRBJ2-3, with a weak D call TRBD1 (6 bases). Trimming stripped 3 bases from V and 5 bases from J, with 9 bases between. The CDR3 loop spans 13 amino acids. Germline lookup yields CDR1 LNHDA and CDR2 SQIVND (reference sequence). The CDR3 is CASSITQGDTQYF. In DNA form, the CDR3 reads TGTGCCAGTAGTATCACACAGGGAGATACGCAGTATTTT. Full variable domain (outside the CDR3, taken from reference TRBV19 and TRBJ2-3): DGGITQSPKYLFRKEGQNVTLSCEQNLNHDAMYWYRQDPGQGLRLIYYSQIVNDFQKGDIAEGYSVSREKKESFPLTVTSAQKNPTAFYLCASSITQGDTQYFGPGTRLTVL.

Points on this clonotype: This may be a read error, as it is one base from a much larger clone. V usage is TRBV6-2 or TRBV6-3 and J usage is TRBJ2-5; D not certain. The CDR3 spans 13 residues. The germline gives CDR1 MNHEY, CDR2 SVGEGT. The CDR3, as DNA: TGTGCCAGCAGTCACTCGAGCTGGGAGACCCAGTACTTC. Its protein product is CASSHSSWETQYF.

This clonotype was counted a few times. The rearrangement links TRBV19 to TRBJ1-1; D is undetermined. The germline V and J ends were trimmed by 5 bases and 7 bases, with 11 bases remaining between them. Germline CDR1 LNHDA, CDR2 SQIVND (reference sequence). The length of the CDR3 is 12 residues. The CDR3 DNA follows: TGTGCCAGTAGTGGGCACAAGGGTGAAGCTTTCTTT. Amino acids: CASSGHKGEAFF.

This clonotype has ten or more counts. The rearrangement links TRBV7-2 to TRBJ2-5; 9 bases align to TRBD1. Germline-derived CDR1 and CDR2 are SGHTA and FQGNSA. The V and J ends lost 5 bases and 4 bases, in that order; junction bases with no gene match: 11. CDR3 length equals 16 residues. The CDR3 DNA is TGTGCCAGCAGCCCCCTCCCGGGACAGGGTGGAGAGACCCAGTACTTC. This translates into CASSPLPGQGGETQYF.

Many counts were recorded for this clonotype. V gene TRBV3-1 combines with J gene TRBJ2-7; D possibly corresponds to TRBD2 (6 bases). This CDR3 spans 15 amino acids. V dropped 0 bases and J dropped 4 bases, with 13 bases sitting between them. CDR1 is LGHDT and CDR2 is YNNKEL in the germline V gene (reference sequence). This CDR3 is CASSQDWGLPYEQYF. For the CDR3, the DNA is TGTGCCAGCAGCCAAGATTGGGGACTGCCGTACGAGCAGTACTTC.

This clonotype was detected many times. The chain has TRBV2 and TRBJ2-2, with D perhaps matching TRBD2 (5 bases). The CDR3 covers 16 residues. CDR1 is SNHLY and CDR2 is FYNNEI in the germline V gene. V was pared by 6 bases and J by 0 bases, with 14 bases between. The CDR3 DNA reads as TGTGCCAGCAGGGGAGTAGCGCTCGCGAACACCGGGGAGCTGTTTTTT. It is translated as CASRGVALANTGELFF.

This clonotype was seen more than once but under ten times. The V gene is TRBV10-2, the J gene TRBJ2-7; D is unclear. V dropped 8 bases and J dropped 3 bases, with 11 bases sitting between them. The germline CDR1 and CDR2 sequences are WSHSY and SAAADI. This CDR3 comprises 12 residues. As DNA, the CDR3 is TGCGCCAGCCTCGAGTCGGGCTACGAGCAGTACTTC. The encoded protein is CASLESGYEQYF.

This clonotype was detected ten times or more. This chain connects TRBV5-1 to TRBJ2-7; the match to TRBD1 covers 8 bases. Germline CDR1 SGHRS, CDR2 YFSETQ. CDR3 size: 18 residues. V shed 4 bases and J 2 bases; nucleotides not matched to a gene: 17. The chain's CDR3 is CASSLRQGTLVGTYEQYF. DNA for the CDR3: TGCGCCAGCAGCCTTAGACAGGGGACGCTAGTCGGAACCTACGAGCAGTACTTC. Supplemented by reference TRBV5-1 and TRBJ2-7, the full variable domain reads KAGVTQTPRYLIKTRGQQVTLSCSPISGHRSVSWYQQTPGQGLQFLFEYFSETQRNKGNFPGRFSGRQFSNSRSEMNVSTLELGDSALYLCASSLRQGTLVGTYEQYFGPGTRLTVT.

This clonotype was seen repeatedly, ten times or more. The chain links TRBV7-2 to TRBJ2-1; D gene unclear. CDR3 size: 13 residues. Germline CDR1 is SGHTA and CDR2 is FQGNSA. V lost 3 bases, J lost 5 bases, and 8 bases lay in between. Here the CDR3 DNA reads TGTGCCAGCAGCTTTTACCTCCACAATGAGCAGTTCTTC. This sequence encodes CASSFYLHNEQFF.

CDR3 coding DNA: TGTGCCAGCACGGAAACCGGGACTAGCGGGAGGGCCTACGAGCAGTACTTC. Its protein product is CASTETGTSGRAYEQYF. V usage is TRBV6-1 and J usage is TRBJ2-7; 16 nucleotides agree with TRBD2. The CDR3 covers 17 residues. The V segment lost 7 bases and the J segment 2 bases; nucleotides outside the gene matches: 8. Germline-derived CDR1 and CDR2 are MNHNS and SASEGT.